The source of this T cell receptor (beta chain) is a study of OX40 agonist ivuxolimab in advanced cancers. Sequencing was performed with immunoSEQ multiplex PCR; in TCRdb, only in-frame clones are kept and a portion is missing. The sample comprises tens of thousands of clones, roughly 82% of which are singletons, and under 7% rests with the top ten. The clonotype was recovered from an adult with an advanced solid tumor such as melanoma, head and neck, liver or kidney cancer. Sequenced here: CD4+ or CD8+ T cells sorted from blood, sampled in a trial of the OX40 agonist ivuxolimab.

The CDR3 here is CASRTDRSGNQPQHF. In DNA form, the CDR3 reads TGTGCCAGCAGGACGGACAGGTCGGGCAATCAGCCCCAGCATTTT. The genes are TRBV2 and TRBJ1-5; TRBD1 aligns across 7 bases. There are 15 residues in the CDR3. Trimming took 6 bases from V and 2 from J; bases not matched to a gene: 7. The germline CDR1 and CDR2 sequences are SNHLY and FYNNEI.